This is a list of T cell receptor beta chains from one sample in a study of T cells in Graves' hyperthyroidism and ophthalmopathy. TCRdb itself ran the multiplex PCR reads through MiXCR, one entry per CDR3 protein. The table includes 360,000 or so distinct CDR3 sequences, 15% to 20% detected once. Sequencing used blood. These receptors all come from a middle-aged woman with Graves' ophthalmopathy. Each CDR3 is given with its conserved first and last residue. A D gene is named only where the DNA matches it firmly. Not all rows give a size; the values are once, few, many and, for expanded clones, a class.

TRBJ2-4	-	TRBV13	many	TGTGCCAGCAGCTTAGGGGAGACCAAAAACATTCAGTACTTC	CASSLGETKNIQYF
TRBJ2-2	-	TRBV20-1	many	TGCAGTGCCGGAGGAACGAACACCGGGGAGCTGTTTTTT	CSAGGTNTGELFF
TRBJ1-1	-	TRBV5-4	few	TGTGCCAGCAGCTCGCGGGACACACAAGCTTTCTTT	CASSSRDTQAFF
TRBJ1-1	-	TRBV5-1	-	TGCGCCAGCAGCTTGCAAACAGGTGGGGACACTGAAGCTTTCTTT	CASSLQTGGDTEAFF
TRBJ1-1	TRBD1	TRBV20-1	many	TGCAGTGCTAGAGATGGGACAGGGACTGAAGCTTTCTTT	CSARDGTGTEAFF
TRBJ2-5	-	TRBV6-2/TRBV6-3	many	TGTGCCAGCAGTTACTCCAGGGGTCCAGAGACCCAGTACTTC	CASSYSRGPETQYF
TRBJ1-5	-	TRBV5-1	few	TGCGCCAGCAATGGTGTCCGGGATGAAAGCAATCAGCCCCAGCATTTT	CASNGVRDESNQPQHF
TRBJ1-1	TRBD1	TRBV6-2/TRBV6-3	-	TGTGCCAGCAGTTCCTTCCGGGACAGGGGGATCGCTAACGGTGAAGCTTTCTTT	CASSSFRDRGIANGEAFF
TRBJ1-3	-	TRBV10-3	many	TGTGCCATCACCCAGGACGCCTCTGGAAACACCATATATTTT	CAITQDASGNTIYF
TRBJ2-7	-	TRBV6-1	many	TGTGCCAGCAGTCCACTAAGGGACAAAACCTACGAGCAGTACTTC	CASSPLRDKTYEQYF
TRBJ1-2	TRBD1	TRBV20-1	many	TGCAGTGCTCCCCGGACAGGGGAAGGCTACACCTTC	CSAPRTGEGYTF
TRBJ2-5	-	TRBV6-1	-	TGTGCCAGCAGTGAGGGTGGGGCGGCCGAGACCCAGTACTTC	CASSEGGAAETQYF
TRBJ1-1	-	TRBV5-1	many	TGCGCCACCCGGCCGGGGGCGAACACTGAAGCTTTCTTT	CATRPGANTEAFF
TRBJ2-5	-	TRBV28	many	TGTGCCAGCAGCGAACCGGGACGGGAGACCCAGTACTTC	CASSEPGRETQYF
TRBJ1-1	-	TRBV6-1	many	TGTGCCAGCAGTGGAGGGAGGTACACTGAAGCTTTCTTT	CASSGGRYTEAFF
TRBJ1-2	TRBD1	TRBV7-2	-	TGTGCCAGCAGCTTAGGGCAGGGGGCACAGTATGGCTACACCTTC	CASSLGQGAQYGYTF
TRBJ1-5	-	TRBV20-1	-	TGCAGTGCAGAGGGGGGGGCACGGCAGCCCCAGCATTTT	CSAEGGARQPQHF
TRBJ2-7	-	TRBV20-1	many	TGCAGTGCTAGAGTTAATGGGATTACCTTTGACGAGCAGTACTTC	CSARVNGITFDEQYF
TRBJ2-6	-	TRBV12-3/TRBV12-4	many	TGTGCCAGCACCAACTCTGGGGCCAACGTCCTGACTTTC	CASTNSGANVLTF
TRBJ1-1	-	TRBV19	-	TGTGCCAGTAGGGGGACCGGGACCCCGAATACTGAAGCTTTCTTT	CASRGTGTPNTEAFF
TRBJ1-5	-	TRBV5-4	many	TGTGCCAGCAGCCACGGGGGGAGGGGCGGTCAGCCCCAGCATTTT	CASSHGGRGGQPQHF
TRBJ1-2	TRBD1	TRBV27	many	TGTGCCAGCAGTTCGGTTTTGCCAGGGGGCGTACAAGGCTACACCTTC	CASSSVLPGGVQGYTF
TRBJ2-7	-	TRBV6-1	-	TGTGCCAGCAGTGTCGCCATTAGCTACGAGCAGTACTTC	CASSVAISYEQYF
TRBJ2-7	-	TRBV12-3/TRBV12-4	many	TGTGCCAGCAGTGCCGCCTCAGGGGCTAAGCAGTACTTC	CASSAASGAKQYF
TRBJ1-1	-	TRBV6-5	few	TGTGCCAGCAGTTATAGACAGACTGAAGCTTTCTTT	CASSYRQTEAFF
TRBJ1-1	TRBD1	TRBV20-1	many	TGCAGTGCTAGAGGTGGACAGGGGATGAACACTGAAGCTTTCTTT	CSARGGQGMNTEAFF
TRBJ2-7	TRBD1	TRBV6-1	once	TGTGCCAGCAGTACCCCGACAGGGGTGCCCTACGAGCAGTACTTC	CASSTPTGVPYEQYF
TRBJ2-7	-	TRBV30	many	TGTGCCTGGAGTGTAGTGGGCGGCTTGTTCGAGCAGTACTTC	CAWSVVGGLFEQYF
TRBJ1-2	-	TRBV2	-	TGTGCCAGCAGCGCGACAACCTACTATGGCTACAACTTC	CASSATTYYGYNF
TRBJ1-1	TRBD1	TRBV12-3/TRBV12-4	-	TGTGCCAGCAGTAGATCGGGACAGGGTAGCACTGAAGCTTTCTTT	CASSRSGQGSTEAFF
TRBJ2-2	-	TRBV14	many	TGTGCCAGCAGCCAAGAGGGGTCCTGGCGGGAGCTGTTTTTT	CASSQEGSWRELFF
TRBJ2-5	-	TRBV11-2	many	TGTGCCAGCAGCTTAGGGGGGGGCCCCGGAGAGACCCAGTACTTC	CASSLGGGPGETQYF
TRBJ2-6	-	TRBV20-1	many	TGCAGTGCTAACAGGGACACTACTGGGGCCAACGTCCTGACTTTC	CSANRDTTGANVLTF
TRBJ2-7	TRBD1	TRBV28	-	TGTGCCAGCAGCTTAATTACAGGGGTGGGCGAGCAGTACTTC	CASSLITGVGEQYF
TRBJ1-5	-	TRBV2	many	TGTGCCAGCAGTGAAGAAGTAACAGGGTTTCAGCCCCAGCATTTT	CASSEEVTGFQPQHF
TRBJ2-7	TRBD1	TRBV6-2/TRBV6-3	many	TGTGCCAGCAAAGAGGACAGGGGGCGCGCCGAGCAGTACTTC	CASKEDRGRAEQYF
TRBJ1-6	TRBD1	TRBV7-8	many	TGTGCCAGCAGCTTAGCGTCCGGGACAGCTAATAATTCACCCCTCCACTTT	CASSLASGTANNSPLHF
TRBJ1-1	-	TRBV12-3/TRBV12-4	many	TGTGCCAGCAGTTTATTCAGTCGGGCCGCTTTCTTT	CASSLFSRAAFF
TRBJ2-5	TRBD1	TRBV6-1	-	TGTGCCAGCAGTGAACCAAACAGGGGGGAGACCCAGTACTTC	CASSEPNRGETQYF
TRBJ1-1	-	TRBV12-3/TRBV12-4	many	TGTGCCAGCAGTCCTTGGACAGTAAACACTGAAGCTTTCTTT	CASSPWTVNTEAFF
TRBJ1-2	-	TRBV6-5	-	TGTGCCAGCAGTTACTCGGTCCGGCAAAGCAGTGGCTACATCTTC	CASSYSVRQSSGYIF